This section outlines one T cell receptor beta chain sequence together with its context. Its antigen specificity is not known. Per-base qualities were not stored, and no clone one base away is much larger. The library was prepared using the immunoSEQ multiplex PCR assay. A mixture of 60 forward primers for TCR Vbeta segments and 13 reverse primers for TCR Jbeta segments was used in the multiplex PCR. Amplification of the CDR3 region of rearranged TCR beta genes was performed with a multiplex PCR assay on genomic DNA. On the Illumina HiSeq System, the amplified TCR beta libraries were sequenced as 87-base-pair reads. The original pipeline was this. Across the roughly 700 repertoires, a later analysis counted tens of millions of unique TCR beta chains, around 11 million of which were shared by at least two donors. Raw reads were error-corrected and collapsed into unique sequences with a nearest-neighbor algorithm that merged closely related sequences to remove PCR and sequencing errors. Alignment of CDR3 sequences to IMGT reference sequences was used to assign V, D and J gene segments. For a sequence to be retained, a match of at least six nucleotides to both a V gene segment and a J gene segment was required. Rearrangements were classified as productive when the CDR3 lacked stop codons and remained in frame with V and J, and all other rearrangements were classified as non-productive. Following IMGT convention, CDR3 was defined as the stretch from the second conserved V-encoded cysteine up to the conserved J-encoded phenylalanine. Sequences without an unambiguous match to a single V gene segment were excluded from the earlier analysis of about 600 of the donors. An earlier analysis of several hundred of the donors called V segments functional above 56.7% productive rearrangements and segregating when the between-donor standard deviation exceeded 5%. To diagnose cytomegalovirus status from the catalog of TCR beta chain sequences, a statistical classification framework was built. V and J gene assignment, in a later analysis, came from comparing TCR nucleotide sequences with IMGT/GENE-DB human TR gene sequences. A later analysis assigned CDR3 sequences and most-parsimonious VDJ recombination scenarios with the TCRdist pipeline. In a later analysis, each TCR beta chain was defined by its CDR3 amino acid sequence together with its V-gene family, and reads lacking a unique V-gene family were excluded. To address suspected cross-contamination and a sequencing artifact, a later analysis removed approximately 600 highly shared, low-generation-probability nucleotide sequences. A later analysis calculated a clonal expansion index for each public chain from normalized within-repertoire ranks of inferred template counts. In a later analysis, generation probabilities were computed using a VDJ recombination model fitted to out-of-frame rearrangements, and the results were checked against IGoR. In a later analysis, hypergeometric tests were used to score TCR-TCR, TCR-HLA and TCR-CMV co-occurrence, with a repertoire-size bias correction applied to TCR pairs. In a later analysis, false discovery rates were estimated by permuting HLA or CMV assignments 20 times. A later analysis grouped co-occurring TCRs with DBSCAN, adding TCRdist sequence similarity when clustering within HLA-allele-positive subsets. Co-occurrence clustering excluded repertoires with fewer than 30,000 or more than 120,000 public chains, plus five with anomalous nucleotide sharing. Held by TCRdb, this immuneACCESS table contains in-frame sequences only and omits some clones. Under half of the omission traces to an unresolved V gene where checked; the cause of the rest is unknown. Clonal size and the V and J genes are those of that table, whereas D and trimming came from the DNA. Counted in this sample were around 62,000 clones; roughly 80% of them appeared once. The ten largest account for over 2.5% of the sample.

This entry comes from a study of cytomegalovirus exposure and HLA in healthy donors (dated by TCRdb to 2016 to 2017). Looking at the study overall: In an earlier analysis of 450 to 750 of the donors, under 300 Gb of sequence data and just under 120 million unique TCR beta sequences from 180 million or so T cells were reported. To predict cytomegalovirus infection status, the study combined high-throughput TCR immunosequencing, statistical association of individual TCRs with disease status, and machine learning. All discovery cohort repertoires had been generated on a single sequencing platform. Several DR-DQ haplotypes were handled as single units for association and clustering, since linkage in the cohort was strong. Among roughly 400 genotyped donors of the cohort, an average of around 250,000 unique TCR beta nucleotide sequences was sequenced per donor, of which 15% to 20% were non-productive. The genetic ancestry cluster associated with self-reported Caucasian donors included 81% of the 300 to 450 genotyped donors. A later analysis re-analyzed previously published TCR beta repertoires from 500 to 700 donors and added high-resolution HLA genotyping to study TCR occurrence patterns. The number of typed donors differed by locus: 629-630 for A, B, C, DRB1 and DQB1; 522 for DQA1; roughly 600 for DPA1; and some 470 for DPB1. The later analysis used no new phenotypic data to find candidate immune exposures, relying instead on TCR beta sequences and their occurrence across donors. Besides the first cohort of more than 650 subjects, a separate validation cohort made up of 120 different subjects was used. Donor age, sex, ethnicity and CMV serostatus were collected together with the repertoire data. In an earlier analysis of more than 550 of the donors, high-throughput TCR beta sequencing was used to judge whether each TCR beta V gene segment behaved as functional or pseudogenic. An early release covering about 600 HLA-typed donors comprised about 320 gigabases of sequencing data and tens of millions of unique TCR sequences. The study was designed to test whether signatures of past pathogen exposure could be identified by cataloging public T cell receptors. Genome-wide SNP genotypes for about 65% of the 666 donors were used in a later genetic analysis, which treated that subset as a discovery cohort. The study profiled the T cell repertoires of approximately 700 subjects by immunosequencing and related them to cytomegalovirus serostatus. HLA typing included class I and class II loci at four-digit resolution.

Counted from cysteine to phenylalanine, this CDR3 has 15 amino acids. Here the CDR3 DNA is all that survives: 45 bases in frame from base 1. Reading the germline V gene gives CDR1 MNHEY and CDR2 SVGAGI. Ends trimmed: V by 5 bases, J by 3 bases; bases unmatched to a gene: 7. What the work shows at the level of the full study, not this receptor alone: The cohort was sequenced for TCR beta chains only, and without alpha or paired-chain data the features that could be detected were limited. Sequencing depth was assumed to be roughly uniform across donors in the presence/absence analyses, though that assumption may not hold. Specific HLA alleles were associated with 18,000 or so TCR beta sequences at a false discovery rate of 0.05 in a later analysis. In an earlier analysis of 587 of the donors, most TCR beta V segments appeared in productive rearrangements about 87% or about 30% of the time, broadly matching IMGT annotations. It was suggested by the authors that the approach could potentially be generalized to other disease states and immunological phenotypes. A later analysis found that HLA-associated TCR beta chains were more clonally expanded and had lower generation probabilities than equally common non-associated chains. The sequencing pipeline was judged likely to have produced a cluster of highly shared sequence variants as a technical artifact. Most TCR sequences were observed very rarely across donors, whereas some public TCRs were present in many individuals. Because some donors lacked HLA typing at each locus, the association tests relied only on the typed subset. Several of the top co-occurrence clusters appeared to be linked to parvovirus B19, influenza, CMV and Epstein-Barr virus, according to a later analysis. A later genetic analysis associated a missense DCLRE1C variant with V-gene and J-gene trimming of TCR beta chains, and an independent cohort replicated the association. A few of the identified cytomegalovirus-associated TCR beta chains were confirmed in vitro to be specific for cytomegalovirus antigens. A later genetic analysis reported fewer N-insertions in productive TCRs among donors in an Asian-associated ancestry cluster than the roughly 620-donor mean. A further reported finding was that TCR beta sequences accurately predicted the HLA-A and HLA-B alleles for most subjects in the first cohort. In both the original and validation cohorts, the classifier was reported to diagnose cytomegalovirus status with high specificity and sensitivity. In a later analysis, TCR association rates were found to vary across HLA loci, with the most associated TCRs seen for DRB1 alleles and the fewest for HLA-C alleles. The study listed 150 to 200 TCR beta chains as associated with cytomegalovirus. Some IMGT-functional V segments, including TRBV6-2 and TRBV6-3, could not be told apart with the 87-base-pair reads, so those segments were excluded. Because counts were too low, seventeen rarely observed V segments, including chromosome 9 orphons, were excluded from the earlier analysis of 587 of the donors. Strong co-occurrence of HLA alleles, especially DR and DQ, made assigning TCR associations to individual alleles difficult. Linkage disequilibrium might explain the correlated functional status among segregating V segments, but an unknown experimental factor could not be excluded. For the cohort, immune exposure information was limited to CMV serostatus. Most CMV-associated TCR beta chains appeared to be HLA-restricted in a later analysis, and the HLA associations seemed to be driven largely by CMV exposure.

The cohort consisted of 666 healthy bone marrow donors. Cohort members were all nominally healthy when sampled, although unrecorded immune exposures were likely present. The donor was CMV seronegative and belonged to the group of 350 or so seronegative cohort members. Each donor provided a peripheral blood sample, and peripheral blood mononuclear cells were used for TCR beta sequencing. Genomic DNA extraction from the blood cell samples was performed with the Qiagen DNeasy Blood Extraction Kit. Sequences were obtained from PBMCs. The chain is encoded by TRBV6-5 joined to TRBJ1-5; 7 bases in the junction line up with TRBD1. The TCR originated in a woman in her 30s in good health and CMV-seronegative. CDR3 loop: CASSLMTGNNQPQHF. The DNA sequence is given as TGTGCCAGCAGTCTAATGACAGGGAACAATCAGCCCCAGCATTTT.